Sequencing of this TCR beta chain was carried out in a study of T cell responses to AZD1222 COVID-19 vaccine. On this clone: Its antigen is not known.

This CDR3 spans 13 amino acids. Trimming shortened V by 1 base and J by 7 bases, and 11 bases separated the two germline ends. In germline, CDR1 is LGHDT, CDR2 YNNKEL (reference sequence). Study findings and constraints: There were repertoire samples only from the period after the peak T cell response. The number of AZD1222 recipients seropositive at baseline was only six.

Sequenced by immunoSEQ multiplex PCR; TCRdb stores in-frame clones only, minus some. The data hold roughly 120,000 clones, with roughly nine tenths observed a single time. This TCR came from an adult in good health. Sequenced here: peripheral blood, sampled on day 0 of AZD1222 vaccination. V usage is TRBV3-1 (or the pseudogene TRBV3-2) and J usage is TRBJ2-7; D remains ambiguous. The CDR3 nucleotides read TGTGCCAGCAGCCAAGTATCCCGCCAGGAGCAGTACTTC. Residues: CASSQVSRQEQYF.